This is a list of T cell receptor beta chains from one sample in a study of OX40 agonist ivuxolimab in advanced cancers. Measured with immunoSEQ multiplex PCR; TCRdb has only the in-frame clones, and not every one. The sample contains tens of thousands of clones, approximately 92% of which appear only once. The source was CD4+ or CD8+ T cells sorted from blood, collected in a trial of the OX40 agonist ivuxolimab. These receptors were obtained from an adult with an advanced solid tumor such as melanoma, head and neck, liver or kidney cancer. Each CDR3 is given with its conserved first and last residue. The order of the fields is D gene, J gene, clone size, V gene, CDR3 protein, CDR3 DNA. A D gene is named only where the DNA matches it firmly. Rows may omit the clone size; those that give it use once, few, many or a size class.

>-|TRBJ1-4|-|TRBV6-5
CASSYMRAPGEKLFF
TGTGCCAGCAGTTACATGAGGGCGCCGGGTGAAAAACTGTTTTTT
>TRBD2|TRBJ2-1|-|TRBV11-2
CASSLTSGGVNRNEQFF
TGTGCCAGCAGCTTAACTAGCGGGGGGGTGAATAGGAATGAGCAGTTCTTC
>TRBD2|TRBJ2-3|-|TRBV18
CASSPLAGGPGDTQYF
TGTGCCAGCTCACCGTTAGCGGGGGGGCCGGGAGATACGCAGTATTTT
>-|TRBJ1-5|-|TRBV28
CASSSPKQPQHF
TGTGCCAGCAGTTCTCCCAAACAGCCCCAGCATTTT
>-|TRBJ2-1|-|TRBV6-1
CASSDLGTGQGSYNEQFF
TGTGCCAGCAGTGACCTGGGAACAGGGCAGGGGTCCTACAATGAGCAGTTCTTC
>TRBD2|TRBJ2-5|-|TRBV28
CASRSGGETQYF
TGTGCCAGCAGGAGCGGGGGCGAGACCCAGTACTTC
>TRBD1|TRBJ1-1|-|TRBV28
CASRPLPQGAEAFF
TGTGCCAGCAGACCACTTCCACAGGGGGCTGAAGCTTTCTTT
>-|TRBJ2-7|-|TRBV11-2
CASSFVTNTYEQYF
TGTGCCAGCAGCTTTGTGACGAATACCTACGAGCAGTACTTC
>-|TRBJ1-1|-|TRBV5-6
CASSRLTWTGGTEAFF
TGTGCCAGCAGCCGTCTCACCTGGACGGGCGGCACTGAAGCTTTCTTT
>-|TRBJ2-6|-|TRBV21-1
CASTSGACPQPGANVLTF
TGTGCCAGCACTTCAGGCGCGTGTCCTCAACCTGGGGCCAACGTCCTGACTTTC
>-|TRBJ2-5|-|TRBV11-2
CASSLTRTDIKETQYF
TGTGCCAGCAGCTTGACGCGAACAGATATTAAAGAGACCCAGTACTTC
>TRBD1|TRBJ2-5|-|TRBV5-1
CASSLGGTGRETQYF
TGCGCCAGCAGCTTGGGGGGGACAGGGCGAGAGACCCAGTACTTC
>-|TRBJ2-4|-|TRBV6-5
CASSSTKNIQYF
TGTGCCAGCAGTTCTACTAAAAACATTCAGTACTTC
>-|TRBJ1-4|once|TRBV25-1
CASSDHRLTSIQKLFF
TGTGCCAGCAGTGATCATAGGCTCACCTCCATACAAAAACTGTTTTTT
>-|TRBJ1-2|-|TRBV7-8
CASTYRQARYGYTF
TGTGCCAGCACCTACCGACAGGCTCGCTATGGCTACACCTTC
>-|TRBJ1-6|-|TRBV7-3
CASSPKVGSPLHF
TGTGCCAGCAGCCCTAAAGTTGGCTCACCCCTCCACTTT
>TRBD2|TRBJ2-3|-|TRBV2
CASRRLAGASDTQYF
TGTGCCAGCAGAAGACTAGCGGGGGCGTCAGATACGCAGTATTTT
>-|TRBJ1-2|once|TRBV7-9
CASSLASTGQGDNGYTF
TGTGCCAGCAGCTTAGCATCCACGGGGCAGGGCGATAATGGCTACACCTTC
>-|TRBJ2-7|-|TRBV4-2
CASSQEERGVSEQYF
TGTGCCAGCAGCCAAGAGGAAAGGGGGGTCTCCGAGCAGTACTTC
>-|TRBJ1-5|-|TRBV28
CASSPDTYSNQPQHF
TGTGCCAGCAGTCCGGACACATATAGCAATCAGCCCCAGCATTTT
>TRBD1|TRBJ1-3|-|TRBV10-3
CAISESAQGRDTIYF
TGTGCCATCAGTGAGTCGGCACAGGGGAGGGACACCATATATTTT
>-|TRBJ1-5|-|TRBV19
CASSTLTGSPQHF
TGTGCCAGTAGTACCTTAACAGGGTCGCCCCAGCATTTT
>-|TRBJ1-2|once|TRBV7-2
CASSLGGYGYTF
TGTGCCAGCAGCTTAGGAGGGTACGGCTACACCTTC
>-|TRBJ1-5|-|TRBV2
CASGGPEQPQHF
TGTGCCAGCGGGGGGCCAGAGCAGCCCCAGCATTTT
>-|TRBJ2-1|-|TRBV9
CASSVGGDEQFF
TGTGCCAGCAGCGTAGGGGGGGATGAGCAGTTCTTC
>TRBD1|TRBJ2-2|-|TRBV7-8
CASSLVWDRAVTGELFF
TGTGCCAGCAGCTTAGTATGGGACAGGGCTGTAACCGGGGAGCTGTTTTTT
>-|TRBJ1-2|-|TRBV28
CASSPGYGYTF
TGTGCCAGCAGCCCGGGATATGGCTACACCTTC
>-|TRBJ2-1|-|TRBV5-1
CASSSTGNLNYNEQFF
TGCGCCAGCAGCTCCACAGGAAACTTAAACTACAATGAGCAGTTCTTC
>-|TRBJ2-2|once|TRBV18
CASSPMYLGSTGELFF
TGTGCCAGCTCACCAATGTACCTCGGGAGCACCGGGGAGCTGTTTTTT
>TRBD2|TRBJ2-1|-|TRBV5-1
CASSASGDHSYNEQFF
TGCGCCAGCAGCGCTAGCGGGGACCACTCCTACAATGAGCAGTTCTTC
>TRBD2|TRBJ2-2|once|TRBV5-4
CASSETSGSTGTGELFF
TGTGCCAGCAGCGAGACTAGCGGGAGTACCGGCACCGGGGAGCTGTTTTTT
>-|TRBJ1-1|-|TRBV28
CASSRASLGAFF
TGTGCCAGCAGCCGCGCCTCTCTCGGGGCTTTCTTT
>-|TRBJ1-1|few|TRBV5-6
CASSPVGPGTEAFF
TGTGCCAGCAGCCCCGTCGGACCGGGGACTGAAGCTTTCTTT
>-|TRBJ1-2|-|TRBV6-5
CASRRGDSEGYGYTF
TGTGCCAGCAGAAGGGGAGACAGCGAGGGCTATGGCTACACCTTC
>-|TRBJ2-3|-|TRBV6-5
CASSYRVADTQYF
TGTGCCAGCAGTTACCGCGTGGCAGATACGCAGTATTTT
>TRBD1|TRBJ2-1|-|TRBV7-2
CASRRPGQGYNEQFF
TGTGCCAGCAGAAGACCGGGACAGGGGTACAATGAGCAGTTCTTC
>TRBD1|TRBJ1-5|-|TRBV4-1
CASSQVTGGGNQPQHF
TGCGCCAGCAGCCAAGTGACAGGGGGGGGTAATCAGCCCCAGCATTTT
>-|TRBJ2-5|-|TRBV5-4
CASSLGRAYQETQYF
TGTGCCAGCAGCCTTGGACGGGCGTACCAAGAGACCCAGTACTTC
>-|TRBJ2-1|-|TRBV11-2
CASSSNREGVQFF
TGTGCCAGCAGCTCTAACAGGGAGGGGGTCCAGTTCTTC
>TRBD2|TRBJ2-1|-|TRBV5-1
CASSWGLAGAYNEQFF
TGCGCCAGCAGCTGGGGACTAGCGGGAGCCTACAATGAGCAGTTCTTC
>TRBD1|TRBJ1-5|-|TRBV4-2
CASSQHGGRDRDSNQPQHF
TGTGCCAGCAGCCAACATGGTGGACGGGACAGGGATAGCAATCAGCCCCAGCATTTT
>TRBD1|TRBJ1-2|-|TRBV5-7
CASSEQGVHYGYTF
TGTGCCAGCAGCGAACAGGGGGTTCACTATGGCTACACCTTC
>-|TRBJ2-7|-|TRBV29-1
CSGLTSGAYEQYF
TGCAGCGGATTAACATCTGGAGCCTACGAGCAGTACTTC
>-|TRBJ2-1|-|TRBV10-2
CASRSGSVGNNEQFF
TGCGCCAGCAGATCAGGAAGCGTCGGCAACAATGAGCAGTTCTTC
>TRBD1|TRBJ2-7|-|TRBV27
CASRQQGALVEQYF
TGTGCCAGCCGACAACAGGGGGCGCTTGTCGAGCAGTACTTC
>-|TRBJ2-2|-|TRBV25-1
CASSEGQQVTGELFF
TGTGCCAGCAGTGAGGGGCAGCAGGTCACCGGGGAGCTGTTTTTT
>-|TRBJ2-7|-|TRBV18
CASSPPGGGESYEQYF
TGTGCCAGCTCACCACCTGGGGGAGGTGAATCCTACGAGCAGTACTTC
>-|TRBJ1-2|few|TRBV7-9
CASSLDAVGYTF
TGTGCCAGCAGCTTGGACGCCGTTGGCTACACCTTC
>-|TRBJ2-7|-|TRBV5-1
CASSLDGYEQYF
TGCGCCAGCAGCTTGGACGGCTACGAGCAGTACTTC
>-|TRBJ2-5|-|TRBV6-5
CASSYGAGQETQYF
TGTGCCAGCAGTTACGGGGCGGGGCAAGAGACCCAGTACTTC